This paragraph covers one T cell receptor (beta chain) sequence. The data were taken from a study of blood T cell repertoires in COVID-19. TCRdb's table, derived via immunoSEQ multiplex PCR, lists solely in-frame clones and lacks some. The sample comprises about 40,000 clones, about 80% of which are singletons, and roughly 2.7% rests with the top ten. V lost 2 bases and J lost 4; bases outside the gene matches: 4. The CDR3 runs to 14 residues. Germline CDR1 MNHEY, CDR2 SVGAGI. J is TRBJ2-5 and V is TRBV6-5, with 7 positions matching TRBD1. The sequencing input was peripheral blood. The clonotype comes from a woman aged 60-75 years with acute or convalescent COVID-19. CDR3 DNA sequence: TGTGCCAGCAGTTACAGGGGGCAAGGAGAGACCCAGTACTTC. This translates into CASSYRGQGETQYF.